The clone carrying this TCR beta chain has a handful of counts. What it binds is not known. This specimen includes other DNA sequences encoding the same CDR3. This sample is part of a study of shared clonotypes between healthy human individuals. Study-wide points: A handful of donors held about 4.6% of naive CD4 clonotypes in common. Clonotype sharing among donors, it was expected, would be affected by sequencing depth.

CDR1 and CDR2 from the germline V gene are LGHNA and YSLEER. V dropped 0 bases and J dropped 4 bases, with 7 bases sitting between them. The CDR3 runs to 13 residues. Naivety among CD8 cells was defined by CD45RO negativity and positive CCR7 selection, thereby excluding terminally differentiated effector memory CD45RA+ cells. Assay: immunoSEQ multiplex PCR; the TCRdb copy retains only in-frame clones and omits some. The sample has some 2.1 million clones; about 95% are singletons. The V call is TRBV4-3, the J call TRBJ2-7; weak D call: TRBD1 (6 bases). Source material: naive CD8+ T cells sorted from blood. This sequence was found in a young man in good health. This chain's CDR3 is CASSQDRGYEQYF. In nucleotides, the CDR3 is TGCGCCAGCAGCCAAGATAGGGGGTACGAGCAGTACTTC.